These 4 T cell receptor beta chains were sequenced from one sample in a study of blood T cell repertoires in COVID-19 (dated by TCRdb to 2020 to 2022). The library was built by means of the immunoSEQ multiplex PCR assay. In TCRdb, the immuneACCESS table is reduced to in-frame sequences with V and J assigned. These tables do not hold every clone; where another copy was compared, an unresolved V gene accounts for under half, and the others remain unexplained. The sample table holds 300,000 to 350,000 clones, of which roughly 87% were seen once. Of the sample, around 9.3% falls within the top ten clones. The material sequenced was PBMCs or T cells enriched from blood (not recorded which). These receptors were collected from a woman aged 18-35 years who had recovered from COVID-19.

V is TRBV6-4 and J is TRBJ2-1, with TRBD1 as a possible D gene (6 bases). The CDR3 has 15 amino acids. The V end was cut by 3 bases, the J end by 8 bases, with 17 bases between. Germline CDR1 is MRHNA and CDR2 is SNTAGT. In DNA form, the CDR3 reads TGTGCCAGCAGTGAAATGGGCGCCTCAGGGGATGAGCAGTTCTTC. Translation: CASSEMGASGDEQFF.

The chain has TRBV7-8 and TRBJ1-6; 12 bases are a match to TRBD1. The CDR3 loop spans 19 amino acids. From germline, CDR1 is SGHVS and CDR2 FQNEAQ. V was clipped by 0 bases and J by 8 bases; unmatched bases: 11. Here the CDR3 DNA reads TGTGCCAGCAGCTTAGCGAGAGGGACAGGGGGCAGTTCCTATTCACCCCTCCACTTT. This sequence encodes CASSLARGTGGSSYSPLHF.

V and J are TRBV4-3 and TRBJ1-4; 9 bases match TRBD1. CDR3 length: 18 residues. The germline V gene encodes CDR1 LGHNA and CDR2 YSLEER. V gave up 3 bases and J gave up 1 base; unmatched junction bases: 9. The CDR3 sequence is CASSHNRQGDGTNEKLFF. CDR3 nucleotides: TGCGCCAGCAGCCACAACCGACAGGGGGATGGAACTAATGAAAAACTGTTTTTT.

This chain connects TRBV4-2 to TRBJ1-2; TRBD1 agrees at 8 bases. The CDR3 is made up of 14 amino acids. CDR1 is LGHNA and CDR2 is YNFKEQ in the germline V gene. The trim removed 8 bases at V and 8 bases at J, leaving 13 bases unmatched. CDR3 DNA: TGTGCCAGCGCCCGAGGACAGGGAAGAGAAGGCTACACCTTC. Residues: CASARGQGREGYTF.